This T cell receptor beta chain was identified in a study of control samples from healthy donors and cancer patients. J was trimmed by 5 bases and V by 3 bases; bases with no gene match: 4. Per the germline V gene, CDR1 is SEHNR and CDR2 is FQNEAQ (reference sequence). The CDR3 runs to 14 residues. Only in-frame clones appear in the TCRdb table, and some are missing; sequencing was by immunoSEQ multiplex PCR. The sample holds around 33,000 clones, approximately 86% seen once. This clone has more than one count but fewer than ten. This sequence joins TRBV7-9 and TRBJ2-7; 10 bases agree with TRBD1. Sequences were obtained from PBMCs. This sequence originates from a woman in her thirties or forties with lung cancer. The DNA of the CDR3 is TGTGCCAGCAGCTTGGGACAGGGGATCCACGAGCAGTACTTC. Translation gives CASSLGQGIHEQYF.